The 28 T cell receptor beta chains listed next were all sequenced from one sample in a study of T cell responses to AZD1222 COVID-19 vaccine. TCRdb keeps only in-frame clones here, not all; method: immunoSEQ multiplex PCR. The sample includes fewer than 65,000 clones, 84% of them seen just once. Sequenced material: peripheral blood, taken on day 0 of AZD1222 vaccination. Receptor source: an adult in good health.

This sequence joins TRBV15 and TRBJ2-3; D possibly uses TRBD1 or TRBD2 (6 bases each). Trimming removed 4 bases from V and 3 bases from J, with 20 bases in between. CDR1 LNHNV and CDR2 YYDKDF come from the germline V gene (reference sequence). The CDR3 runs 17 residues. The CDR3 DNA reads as TGTGCCACCAGCACGGGGAGGATCAGGGGCGTAACAGATACGCAGTATTTT. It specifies CATSTGRIRGVTDTQYF.

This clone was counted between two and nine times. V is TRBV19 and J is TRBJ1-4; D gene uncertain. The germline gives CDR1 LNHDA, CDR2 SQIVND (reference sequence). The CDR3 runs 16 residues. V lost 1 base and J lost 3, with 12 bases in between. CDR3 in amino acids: CASSIGLSTANEKLFF. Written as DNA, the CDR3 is TGTGCCAGTAGTATAGGATTGTCTACAGCTAATGAAAAACTGTTTTTT.

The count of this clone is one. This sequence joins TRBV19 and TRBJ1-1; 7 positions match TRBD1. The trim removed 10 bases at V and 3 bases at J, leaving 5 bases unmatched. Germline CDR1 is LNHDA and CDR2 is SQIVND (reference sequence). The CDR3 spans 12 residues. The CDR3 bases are TGTGCCACCTCGACAGGGTACACTGAAGCTTTCTTT. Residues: CATSTGYTEAFF. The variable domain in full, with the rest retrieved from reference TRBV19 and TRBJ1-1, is DGGITQSPKYLFRKEGQNVTLSCEQNLNHDAMYWYRQDPGQGLRLIYYSQIVNDFQKGDIAEGYSVSREKKESFPLTVTSAQKNPTAFYLCATSTGYTEAFFGQGTRLTVV.

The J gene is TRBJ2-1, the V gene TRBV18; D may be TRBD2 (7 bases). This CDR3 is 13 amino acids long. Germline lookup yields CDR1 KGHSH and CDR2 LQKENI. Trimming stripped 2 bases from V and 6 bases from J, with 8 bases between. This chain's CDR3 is CASSPGGANEQFF. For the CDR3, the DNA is TGTGCCAGCTCACCAGGGGGGGCCAATGAGCAGTTCTTC.

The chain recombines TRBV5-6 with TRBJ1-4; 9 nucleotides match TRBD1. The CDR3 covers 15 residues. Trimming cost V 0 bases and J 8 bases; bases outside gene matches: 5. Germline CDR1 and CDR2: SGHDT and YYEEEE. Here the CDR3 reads CASSLVGTGNEKLFF. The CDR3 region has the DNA TGTGCCAGCAGCTTGGTAGGGACAGGGAACGAAAAACTGTTTTTT.

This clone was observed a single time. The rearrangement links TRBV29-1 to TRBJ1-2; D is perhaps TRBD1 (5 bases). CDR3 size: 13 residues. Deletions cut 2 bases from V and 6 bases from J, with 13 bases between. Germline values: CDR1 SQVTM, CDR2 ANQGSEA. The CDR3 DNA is TGCAGCGTTGAACGCAGGGATCCCAATGGCTACACCTTC. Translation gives CSVERRDPNGYTF.

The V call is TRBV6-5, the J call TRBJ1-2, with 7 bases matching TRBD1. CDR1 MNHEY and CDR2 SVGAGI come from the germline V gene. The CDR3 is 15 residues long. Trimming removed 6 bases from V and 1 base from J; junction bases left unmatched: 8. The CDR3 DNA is TGTGCCAGCAGCTACCAGGGGGACAGTAACTATGGCTACACCTTC. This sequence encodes CASSYQGDSNYGYTF.

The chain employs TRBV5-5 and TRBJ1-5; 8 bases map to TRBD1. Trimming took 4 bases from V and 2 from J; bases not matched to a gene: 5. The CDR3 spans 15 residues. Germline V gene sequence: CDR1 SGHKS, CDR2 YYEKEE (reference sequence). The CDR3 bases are TGTGCCAGCAGCACCCAGACAGGGGGCAATCAGCCCCAGCATTTT. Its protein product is CASSTQTGGNQPQHF.

The CDR3 coding sequence is TGCGCCAGCAGCTTGAGACTTACTAGCACAGATACGCAGTATTTT. This codes for CASSLRLTSTDTQYF. The rearrangement links TRBV5-1 to TRBJ2-3; D gene unclear. The germline V gene encodes CDR1 SGHRS and CDR2 YFSETQ. This CDR3 is built from 15 residues. Trimming took 1 base from V and 0 from J, leaving 9 bases between them.

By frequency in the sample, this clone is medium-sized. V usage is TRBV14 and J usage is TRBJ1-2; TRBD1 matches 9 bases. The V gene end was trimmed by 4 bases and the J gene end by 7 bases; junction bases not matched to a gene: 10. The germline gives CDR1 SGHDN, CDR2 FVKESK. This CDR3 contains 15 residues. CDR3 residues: CASSPPGTGTSGYTF. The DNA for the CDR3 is TGTGCCAGCAGCCCCCCGGGGACAGGGACTTCTGGCTACACCTTC.

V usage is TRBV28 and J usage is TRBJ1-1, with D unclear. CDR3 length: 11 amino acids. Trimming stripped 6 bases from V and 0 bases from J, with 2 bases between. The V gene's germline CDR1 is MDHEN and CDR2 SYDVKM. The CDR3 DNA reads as TGTGCCAGCAGAGTGAACACTGAAGCTTTCTTT. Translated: CASRVNTEAFF.

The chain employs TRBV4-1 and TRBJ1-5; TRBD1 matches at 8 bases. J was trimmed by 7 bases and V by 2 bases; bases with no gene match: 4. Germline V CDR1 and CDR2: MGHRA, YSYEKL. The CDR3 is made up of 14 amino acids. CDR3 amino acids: CASSQQGAGQPQHF. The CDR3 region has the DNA TGCGCCAGCAGCCAACAGGGGGCAGGGCAGCCCCAGCATTTT.

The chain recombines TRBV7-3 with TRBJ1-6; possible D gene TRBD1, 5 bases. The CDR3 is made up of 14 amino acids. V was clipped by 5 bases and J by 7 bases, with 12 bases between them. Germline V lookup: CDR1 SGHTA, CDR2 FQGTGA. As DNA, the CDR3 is TGTGCCAGCAGCCCCGGACAAACGAATTCACCCCTCCACTTT. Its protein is CASSPGQTNSPLHF.

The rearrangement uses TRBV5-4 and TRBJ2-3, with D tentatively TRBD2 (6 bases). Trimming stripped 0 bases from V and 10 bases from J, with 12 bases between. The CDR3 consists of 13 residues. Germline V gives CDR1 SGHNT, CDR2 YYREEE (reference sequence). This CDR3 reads CASSLGIREAQYF. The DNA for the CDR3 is TGTGCCAGCAGCTTGGGGATTAGGGAGGCGCAGTATTTT.

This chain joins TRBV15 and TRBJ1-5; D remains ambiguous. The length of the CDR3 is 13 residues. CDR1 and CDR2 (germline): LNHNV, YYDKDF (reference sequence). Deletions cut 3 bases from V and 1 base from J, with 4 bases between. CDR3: CATSSLSNQPQHF. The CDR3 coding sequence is TGTGCCACCAGCAGCCTAAGCAATCAGCCCCAGCATTTT.

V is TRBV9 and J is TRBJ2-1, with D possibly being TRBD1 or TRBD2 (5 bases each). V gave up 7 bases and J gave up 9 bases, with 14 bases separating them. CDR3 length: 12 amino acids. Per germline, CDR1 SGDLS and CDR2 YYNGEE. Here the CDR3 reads CASGRGTVEQFF. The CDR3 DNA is TGTGCCAGCGGAAGAGGGACGGTTGAGCAGTTCTTC.

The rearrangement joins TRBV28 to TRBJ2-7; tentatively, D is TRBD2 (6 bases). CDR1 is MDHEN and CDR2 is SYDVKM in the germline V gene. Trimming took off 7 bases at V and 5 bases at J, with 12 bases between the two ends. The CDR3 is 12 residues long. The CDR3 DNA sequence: TGTGCCAGCATAGCAGGGAGGCACGAGCAGTACTTC. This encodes CASIAGRHEQYF.

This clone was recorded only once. The CDR3 DNA sequence: TGTGCCAGCAGTGGCGGTAGCGCAAAAGAGACCCAGTACTTC. Its translation is CASSGGSAKETQYF. The V and J genes are TRBV2 and TRBJ2-5; tentative D call: TRBD2 (5 bases). The V end lost 4 bases, the J end lost 3 bases, and 12 bases lay between the germline ends. Per germline, CDR1 SNHLY and CDR2 FYNNEI. The CDR3 runs to 14 residues.

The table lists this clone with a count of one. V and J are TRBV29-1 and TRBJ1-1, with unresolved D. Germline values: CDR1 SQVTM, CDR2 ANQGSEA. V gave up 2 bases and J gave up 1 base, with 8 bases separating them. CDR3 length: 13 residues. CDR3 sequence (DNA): TGCAGCGTTGAACTGGGATCGAACACTGAAGCTTTCTTT. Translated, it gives CSVELGSNTEAFF.

CDR3 sequence: CASSVTGAATEAFF. As DNA, the CDR3 is TGTGCCAGCAGCGTGACAGGGGCCGCTACTGAAGCTTTCTTT. The V and J genes are TRBV7-9 and TRBJ1-1; the match to TRBD1 covers 8 bases. The CDR3 contains 14 residues. J was trimmed by 5 bases and V by 5 bases; bases with no gene match: 7. Germline CDR1 and CDR2: SEHNR and FQNEAQ (reference sequence).

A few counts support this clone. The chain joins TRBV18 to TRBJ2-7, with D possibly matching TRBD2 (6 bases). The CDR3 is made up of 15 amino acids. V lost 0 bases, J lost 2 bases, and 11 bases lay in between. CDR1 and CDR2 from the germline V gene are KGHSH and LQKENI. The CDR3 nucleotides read TGTGCCAGCTCACCACCGAAGCGGGTAACCTACGAGCAGTACGTC. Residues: CASSPPKRVTYEQYV.

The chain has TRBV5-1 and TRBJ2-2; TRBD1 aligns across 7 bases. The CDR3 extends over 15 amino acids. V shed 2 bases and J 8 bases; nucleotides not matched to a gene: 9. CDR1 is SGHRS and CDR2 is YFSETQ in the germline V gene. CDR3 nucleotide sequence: TGCGCCAGCAGCTTCGGACAGGTTTCCGGGGGGGAGCTGTTTTTT. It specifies CASSFGQVSGGELFF.

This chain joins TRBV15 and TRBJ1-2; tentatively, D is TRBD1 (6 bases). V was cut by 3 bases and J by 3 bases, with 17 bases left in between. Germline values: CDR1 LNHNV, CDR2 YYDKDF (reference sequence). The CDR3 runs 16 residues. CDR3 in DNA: TGTGCCACCAGCAGTTCGAAAACAGGGTCGCACTATGGCTACACCTTC. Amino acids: CATSSSKTGSHYGYTF. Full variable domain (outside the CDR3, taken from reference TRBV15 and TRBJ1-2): DAMVIQNPRYQVTQFGKPVTLSCSQTLNHNVMYWYQQKSSQAPKLLFHYYDKDFNNEADTPDNFQSRRPNTSFCFLDIRSPGLGDTAMYLCATSSSKTGSHYGYTFGSGTRLTVV.

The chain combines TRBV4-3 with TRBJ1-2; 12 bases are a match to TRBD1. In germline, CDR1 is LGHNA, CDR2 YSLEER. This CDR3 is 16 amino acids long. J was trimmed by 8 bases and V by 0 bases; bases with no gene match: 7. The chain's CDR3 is CASSQDQGQGALGYTF. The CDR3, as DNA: TGCGCCAGCAGCCAAGATCAGGGACAGGGGGCTCTGGGCTACACCTTC.

The DNA of the CDR3 is TGTGCCAGCAGGCCTCCCCCGGGACAAGGGGAGACCCAGTACTTC. Amino acid sequence: CASRPPPGQGETQYF. V is TRBV7-9 and J is TRBJ2-5; tentatively, D is TRBD1 (6 bases). V lost 6 bases and J 5 bases, leaving 19 bases between the germline ends. CDR3 length equals 15 residues. Per the germline V gene, CDR1 is SEHNR and CDR2 is FQNEAQ (reference sequence).

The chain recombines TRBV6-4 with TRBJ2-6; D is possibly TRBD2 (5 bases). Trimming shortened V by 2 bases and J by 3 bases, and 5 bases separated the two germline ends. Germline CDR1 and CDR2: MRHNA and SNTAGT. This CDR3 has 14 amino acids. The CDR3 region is CASSDGSGANVLTF. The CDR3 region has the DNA TGTGCCAGCAGTGACGGGAGTGGGGCCAACGTCCTGACTTTC.

This CDR3 is CASSHVPGGRAAYEQYV. CDR3 nucleotide sequence: TGTGCCAGCAGCCACGTACCGGGCGGGAGGGCCGCCTACGAGCAGTACGTC. The chain recombines TRBV28 with TRBJ2-7, with 9 bases identical to TRBD2. Germline V gene sequence: CDR1 MDHEN, CDR2 SYDVKM. Trimming took 6 bases from V and 2 from J; bases not matched to a gene: 14. The CDR3 has 17 residues.

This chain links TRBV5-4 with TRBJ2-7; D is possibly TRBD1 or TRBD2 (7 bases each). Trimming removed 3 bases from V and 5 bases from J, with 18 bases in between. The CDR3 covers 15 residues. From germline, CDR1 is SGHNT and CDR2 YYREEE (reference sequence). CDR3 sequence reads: CASSWGGTVPHEQYF. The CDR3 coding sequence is TGTGCCAGCAGCTGGGGAGGGACAGTCCCTCACGAGCAGTACTTC.